This TCR beta chain derives from a study of T cells expressing NK-cell markers. TCRdb processed the 5' RACE reads again and assigns one entry to each CDR3 protein, with no DNA. The repertoire shows about 440,000 distinct CDR3 sequences; the top ten hold 6% to 9.5%. Sequencing was carried out using blood T cells: a sorted CD56 or NKG2C T cell subset, CD4+ or CD8+ T cells, or bulk PBMC T cells (not recorded which). This TCR came from a woman between 18 and 70 years old in good health.

The CDR3 loop reads CSASSGGTEAFF. The genes are TRBV20-1 and TRBJ1-1; there is no DNA to check the TCRdb D call of TRBD1. Germline V CDR1 and CDR2: DFQATT, SNEGSKA (reference sequence). This CDR3 contains 12 residues.